The source of this T cell receptor beta chain is a study of blood T cell repertoires in COVID-19. V was shortened by 6 bases and J by 2 bases, with 4 bases between the two germline ends. Germline values: CDR1 MDHEN, CDR2 SYDVKM. There are 11 residues in the CDR3. How the authors handled the data: The assay estimated nucleated cells by amplifying reference gene primers. Only in-frame clones appear in the TCRdb table, and some are missing; sequencing was by immunoSEQ multiplex PCR. The DNA was the basis for D and trimming; V, J and clone size are from that table. The sample lists about 330,000 clones, around 83% occurring once.

Sequencing was performed on peripheral blood. The chain couples TRBV28 to TRBJ1-1; no clear D. This receptor was identified in a woman aged 50 to 65 with acute or convalescent COVID-19. The CDR3 region has the DNA TGTGCCAGCAGACTTAACACTGAAGCTTTCTTT. It is translated as CASRLNTEAFF.